The table lists the clone carrying this TCR beta chain with a few counts. Its antigen remains unknown. This sample was included in a study of early T cells in non-severe SARS-CoV-2 infection. In the study overall: Sequencing of bulk RNA from unsorted whole blood was done, without chain pairing.

Study-wide findings and caveats: The study's VDJdb matching favored anti-spike CD8 responses and missed private and CD4 specificities.

The CDR3 covers 16 residues. Trimming removed 5 bases from V and 2 bases from J; junction bases left unmatched: 5. CDR1 is ENHRY and CDR2 is SYGVKD in the germline V gene. Unique molecular identifiers were affixed to single, distinct cDNA molecules. Each CDR3 protein is one row after TCRdb ran MiXCR on the 5' RACE reads. The sample has about 26,000 distinct CDR3 sequences, around 5.5% seen once. The rearrangement links TRBV10-3 to TRBJ2-2; 10 positions match TRBD1. Material: whole blood. The sequence derives from an adult who was a healthcare worker with PCR-confirmed SARS-CoV-2 infection or an uninfected control (not recorded which). CDR3 nucleotide sequence: TGTGCCATCAGTCAGACAGGGGGCTCTAACACCGGGGAGCTGTTTTTT. Its translation: CAISQTGGSNTGELFF.